The 21 T cell receptor beta chains presented below share a single source sample, sequenced in a study of beta chain features in type 1 diabetes. General observations from the study: Among all four CD4+ subsets, Type 1 diabetes patients had TCRB CDR3s that were moderately but significantly shorter.

These TCRs are of unknown antigen specificity. Expressed TCRB transcripts were sequenced, since all the RNA that had been isolated was reverse transcribed. Measured with immunoSEQ multiplex PCR; TCRdb has only the in-frame clones, and not every one. The sample lists some 140,000 clones; 7.5% to 9.5% were seen once. Sequencing was performed on central memory CD4+ T cells from blood. The source of these receptors is a man aged 25 to 45 with type 1 diabetes.

The rearrangement links TRBV4-3 to TRBJ1-2, with D uncertain. Trimming took off 0 bases at V and 4 bases at J, with 6 bases between the two ends. Germline CDR1 LGHNA, CDR2 YSLEER. There are 13 residues in the CDR3. CDR3 nucleotides: TGCGCCAGCAGCCAAGAGTACAGCTATGGCTACACCTTC. Translated, it gives CASSQEYSYGYTF.

CDR3 amino acids: CAWSGTGGSPLHF. The CDR3 DNA is TGTGCCTGGTCCGGGACAGGGGGATCGCCCCTCCACTTT. This sequence joins TRBV30 and TRBJ1-6; 11 bases map to TRBD1. Trimming took 5 bases from V and 13 from J; bases not matched to a gene: 7. Germline lookup yields CDR1 GTSNPN and CDR2 SVGIG (reference sequence). The length of the CDR3 is 13 residues.

This clone was picked up one time. Being one base from a much bigger clone, this may be a read error. This sequence joins TRBV7-2 and TRBJ2-3; D might be TRBD1 (5 bases). This CDR3 has 14 residues. The germline V and J ends were trimmed by 1 base and 2 bases, with 7 bases remaining between them. Germline CDR1 SGHTA, CDR2 FQGNSA. The CDR3 DNA is TGTGCCAGCAGCTTAGACAGGATCACAGATACGCAGTATTTT. Protein product: CASSLDRITDTQYF.

This clone has a handful of counts. The chain employs TRBV29-1 and TRBJ1-2; TRBD1 is a possible D gene (5 bases). CDR3 length: 12 residues. V was trimmed by 7 bases and J by 6 bases, leaving 15 bases between them. CDR1 and CDR2 from the germline V gene are SQVTM and ANQGSEA. The CDR3 here is CSAVQGGDGYTF. The CDR3 nucleotides read TGCAGCGCCGTCCAGGGTGGGGATGGCTACACCTTC.

The chain uses TRBV14 and TRBJ2-7; D remains unclear. The germline gives CDR1 SGHDN, CDR2 FVKESK. Between the trimmed V and J ends, which lost 1 base and 3 bases, there was a span of 13 bases. The CDR3 consists of 15 residues. The CDR3 spells CASSQGRPGRYEQYF. Here the CDR3 DNA reads TGTGCCAGCAGCCAAGGTCGACCGGGTCGCTACGAGCAGTACTTC. Full variable domain (remainder filled in from reference TRBV14 and TRBJ2-7): EAGVTQFPSHSVIEKGQTVTLRCDPISGHDNLYWYRRVMGKEIKFLLHFVKESKQDESGMPNNRFLAERTGGTYSTLKVQPAELEDSGVYFCASSQGRPGRYEQYFGPGTRLTVT.

This chain connects TRBV18 to TRBJ1-1, with D possibly TRBD1 on 6 matching bases. Trimming shortened V by 4 bases and J by 1 base, and 10 bases separated the two germline ends. The CDR3 sequence is 14 residues long. Looked up from germline, CDR1 is KGHSH and CDR2 is LQKENI. In nucleotides, the CDR3 is TGTGCCAGCTCACTGGGGACAAGGAACACTGAAGCTTTCTTT. It codes for CASSLGTRNTEAFF.

In DNA, the CDR3 is TGTGCCAGCAGCGTAAGGGACAGGGGATCACCCCTCCACTTT. Translating gives CASSVRDRGSPLHF. The rearrangement joins TRBV7-8 to TRBJ1-6, with 10 bases that match TRBD1. Germline V lookup: CDR1 SGHVS, CDR2 FQNEAQ. The CDR3 has 14 amino acids. The trim removed 5 bases at V and 10 bases at J, leaving 5 bases unmatched.

This clone occurred many times. CDR3 DNA sequence: TGCGCCAGCAGCTTCTCCCTCTTCAATGAGCAGTTCTTC. It is translated as CASSFSLFNEQFF. The gene calls are TRBV5-1 and TRBJ2-1; D gene ambiguous. Per the germline V gene, CDR1 is SGHRS and CDR2 is YFSETQ. The CDR3 is made up of 13 amino acids. Trimming took 2 bases from V and 6 from J, leaving 9 bases between them.

This clone was seen a handful of times. The chain joins TRBV20-1 to TRBJ2-7; D perhaps matches TRBD2 (5 bases). The CDR3 sequence is 11 residues long. CDR1 DFQATT and CDR2 SNEGSKA come from the germline V gene (reference sequence). With 3 bases removed from V and 5 bases from J, the gap between germline ends came to 8 bases. CDR3 region: CSASHGDEQYF. The CDR3, as DNA: TGCAGTGCTAGTCACGGGGACGAGCAGTACTTC.

This clone was observed a few times. V is TRBV29-1 and J is TRBJ2-3; no clear D gene. Germline CDR1 is SQVTM and CDR2 is ANQGSEA. The length of the CDR3 is 13 residues. Trimming took off 6 bases at V and 3 bases at J, with 13 bases between the two ends. The CDR3 sequence: CSVARSPTDTQYF. CDR3 coding DNA: TGCAGCGTCGCTAGGTCCCCAACAGATACGCAGTATTTT.

In this sample, this clone turned up a few times. V gene TRBV7-7 combines with J gene TRBJ2-5; 11 nucleotides line up with TRBD2. The CDR3 is 15 amino acids. In germline, CDR1 is SSHAT, CDR2 FNYEAQ (reference sequence). The DNA for the CDR3 is TGTGCGGAGACGAACTTACTAGCGGGAGAAGAGACCCAGTACTTC. It encodes CAETNLLAGEETQYF.

The V call is TRBV7-2, the J call TRBJ2-2; 9 nucleotides match TRBD1. V trimming: 2 bases; J trimming: 6 bases; junction bases outside the gene matches: 7. This CDR3 spans 16 amino acids. Germline-derived CDR1 and CDR2 are SGHTA and FQGNSA. The CDR3 DNA follows: TGTGCCAGCAGCTTACAGGGACAGGGATATGCCGGGGAGCTGTTTTTT. Amino acids: CASSLQGQGYAGELFF.

The table lists this clone with a few counts. The chain carries TRBV7-2 and TRBJ2-5, with D possibly matching TRBD1 (6 bases). CDR1 and CDR2 from the germline V gene are SGHTA and FQGNSA. CDR3 length: 14 amino acids. V was pared by 6 bases and J by 1 base, with 12 bases between. CDR3 loop: CASSPDRPQETQYF. In nucleotides, the CDR3 is TGTGCCAGCAGTCCAGACAGGCCCCAAGAGACCCAGTACTTC.

This clone turned up a few times. This chain connects TRBV7-2 to TRBJ2-6; D is uncertain. V lost 4 bases and J 1 base, leaving 8 bases between the germline ends. This CDR3 has 15 residues. Germline V gene sequence: CDR1 SGHTA, CDR2 FQGNSA. As DNA, the CDR3 is TGTGCCAGCAGCTCCAGGATTTCTGGGGCCAACGTCCTGACTTTC. Amino acids: CASSSRISGANVLTF.

This clone turned up a few times. This chain uses TRBV7-8 with TRBJ1-6; TRBD1 is a possible D gene (6 bases). V lost 2 bases and J 11 bases, leaving 13 bases between the germline ends. This CDR3 has 14 residues. CDR1 and CDR2 (germline): SGHVS, FQNEAQ. The CDR3 sequence: CASSLWDKGAPLHF. In DNA form, the CDR3 reads TGTGCCAGCAGCTTATGGGACAAGGGTGCACCCCTCCACTTT.

This clone appeared a few times. This chain connects TRBV30 to TRBJ2-1; D perhaps matches TRBD2 (5 bases). Germline CDR1 is GTSNPN and CDR2 is SVGIG (reference sequence). The CDR3 runs to 13 residues. V was shortened by 3 bases and J by 7 bases, with 13 bases between the two germline ends. The DNA for the CDR3 is TGTGCCTGGAGCAGCCTAGCTTTGAATGAGCAGTTCTTC. Amino acids: CAWSSLALNEQFF.

The rearrangement uses TRBV29-1 and TRBJ2-5, with 14 positions matching TRBD2. CDR3 length: 16 residues. Germline V CDR1 and CDR2: SQVTM, ANQGSEA. The V gene end was trimmed by 6 bases and the J gene end by 1 base; junction bases not matched to a gene: 7. CDR3 region: CSVSWTSGGPQETQYF. DNA of the CDR3: TGCAGCGTCTCCTGGACTAGCGGGGGGCCCCAAGAGACCCAGTACTTC.

This clone was recorded a few times. The rearrangement joins TRBV7-9 to TRBJ1-6; 12 nucleotides match TRBD1. The CDR3 has 16 amino acids. With V trimmed by 4 bases and J by 11 bases, 9 bases remained unmatched. Germline assignment: CDR1 SEHNR and CDR2 FQNEAQ (reference sequence). This CDR3 is CASSSSGTGGFTPLHF. The CDR3 DNA is TGTGCCAGCAGCTCTAGCGGGACAGGGGGCTTTACACCCCTCCACTTT.

A few counts support this clone. The rearrangement joins TRBV11-2 to TRBJ2-1; D may be TRBD2 (6 bases). Germline-derived CDR1 and CDR2 are SGHAT and FQNNGV. The CDR3 covers 15 residues. V was clipped by 2 bases and J by 3 bases, with 11 bases between them. The CDR3 loop reads CASSLIRGYYNEQFF. DNA of the CDR3: TGTGCCAGCAGCTTAATCCGGGGGTACTACAATGAGCAGTTCTTC. The full variable domain, completed using reference TRBV11-2 and TRBJ2-1, is EAGVAQSPRYKIIEKRQSVAFWCNPISGHATLYWYQQILGQGPKLLIQFQNNGVVDDSQLPKDRFSAERLKGVDSTLKIQPAKLEDSAVYLCASSLIRGYYNEQFFGPGTRLTVL.

This chain connects TRBV5-1 to TRBJ1-5; perhaps TRBD1 as D (6 bases). The V gene lost 1 base and the J gene lost 2 bases, with 10 bases spanning the gap. CDR1 and CDR2 (germline): SGHRS, YFSETQ. This CDR3 is built from 15 residues. The CDR3 sequence: CASSLTSGGNQPQHF. In DNA form, the CDR3 reads TGCGCCAGCAGCTTGACGTCAGGGGGCAATCAGCCCCAGCATTTT. Filled out from reference TRBV5-1 and TRBJ1-5, the complete variable domain reads KAGVTQTPRYLIKTRGQQVTLSCSPISGHRSVSWYQQTPGQGLQFLFEYFSETQRNKGNFPGRFSGRQFSNSRSEMNVSTLELGDSALYLCASSLTSGGNQPQHFGDGTRLSIL.

There are a few counts of this clone. Other DNA sequences from this sample encode an identical CDR3 as well. J is TRBJ2-5 and V is TRBV9, with TRBD1 matching 10 bases. The CDR3 consists of 15 residues. Losses at the gene ends were 0 bases for V and 4 bases for J; bases not matched to a gene: 3. Per the germline V gene, CDR1 is SGDLS and CDR2 is YYNGEE. This CDR3 reads CASSVVGTGVETQYF. CDR3 nucleotide sequence: TGTGCCAGCAGCGTAGTGGGGACAGGGGTAGAGACCCAGTACTTC.